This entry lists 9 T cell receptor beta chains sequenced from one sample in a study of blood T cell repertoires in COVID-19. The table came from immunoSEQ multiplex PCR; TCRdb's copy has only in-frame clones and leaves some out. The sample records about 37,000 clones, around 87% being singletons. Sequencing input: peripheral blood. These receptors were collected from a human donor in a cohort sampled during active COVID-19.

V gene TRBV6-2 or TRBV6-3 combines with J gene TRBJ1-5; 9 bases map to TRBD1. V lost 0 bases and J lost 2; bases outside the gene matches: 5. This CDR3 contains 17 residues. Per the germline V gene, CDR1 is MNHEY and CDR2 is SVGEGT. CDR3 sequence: CASSYSRDRERNQPQHF. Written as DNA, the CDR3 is TGTGCCAGCAGTTACTCCCGGGACAGGGAGCGCAATCAGCCCCAGCATTTT.

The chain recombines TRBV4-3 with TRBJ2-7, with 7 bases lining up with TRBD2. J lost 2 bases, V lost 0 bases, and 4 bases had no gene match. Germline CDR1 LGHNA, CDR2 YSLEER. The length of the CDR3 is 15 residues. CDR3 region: CASSQDWSGTYEQYF. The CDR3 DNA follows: TGCGCCAGCAGCCAAGATTGGAGCGGGACCTACGAGCAGTACTTC.

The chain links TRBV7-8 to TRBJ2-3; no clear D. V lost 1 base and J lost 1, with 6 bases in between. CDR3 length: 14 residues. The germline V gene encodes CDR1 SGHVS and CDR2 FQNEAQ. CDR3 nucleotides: TGTGCCAGCAGCTTAGGTCCGGGCACAGATACGCAGTATTTT. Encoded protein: CASSLGPGTDTQYF.

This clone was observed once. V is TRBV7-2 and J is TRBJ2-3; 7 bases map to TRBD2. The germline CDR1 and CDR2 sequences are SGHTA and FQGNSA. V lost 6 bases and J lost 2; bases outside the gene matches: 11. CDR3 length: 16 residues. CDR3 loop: CASRSQPSGDTDTQYF. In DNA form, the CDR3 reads TGTGCCAGCAGATCCCAACCGAGCGGGGACACAGATACGCAGTATTTT.

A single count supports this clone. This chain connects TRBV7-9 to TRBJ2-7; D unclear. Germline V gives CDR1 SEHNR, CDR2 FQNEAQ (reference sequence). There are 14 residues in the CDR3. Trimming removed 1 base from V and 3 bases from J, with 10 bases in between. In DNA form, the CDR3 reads TGTGCCAGCAGCTTAGGGGCAGGAAGCTACGAGCAGTACTTC. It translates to CASSLGAGSYEQYF.

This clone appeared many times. This CDR3 is CASSQPGLAGPGELFF. CDR3 sequence (DNA): TGCGCCAGCAGCCAACCCGGACTAGCGGGGCCCGGGGAGCTGTTTTTT. The rearrangement joins TRBV4-1 to TRBJ2-2; 12 bases fit TRBD2. Trimming cost V 2 bases and J 6 bases; bases outside gene matches: 4. The CDR3 covers 16 residues. Germline CDR1 reads MGHRA; CDR2 reads YSYEKL.

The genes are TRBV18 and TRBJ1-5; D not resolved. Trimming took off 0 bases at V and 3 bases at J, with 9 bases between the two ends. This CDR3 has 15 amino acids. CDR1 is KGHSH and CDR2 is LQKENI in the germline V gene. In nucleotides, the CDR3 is TGTGCCAGCTCACCACCTCGCGGGAACAATCAGCCCCAGCATTTT. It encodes CASSPPRGNNQPQHF.

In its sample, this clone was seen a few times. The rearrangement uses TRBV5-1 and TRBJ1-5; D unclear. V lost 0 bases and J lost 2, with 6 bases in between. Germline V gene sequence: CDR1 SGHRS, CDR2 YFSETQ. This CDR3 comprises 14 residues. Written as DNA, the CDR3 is TGCGCCAGCAGCTTGGGGCATGGCAATCAGCCCCAGCATTTT. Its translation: CASSLGHGNQPQHF.

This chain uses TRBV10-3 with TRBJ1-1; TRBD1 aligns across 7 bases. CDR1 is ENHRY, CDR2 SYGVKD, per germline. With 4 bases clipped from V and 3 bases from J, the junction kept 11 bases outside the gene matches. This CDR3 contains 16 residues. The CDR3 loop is CAISGGQGVDHTEAFF. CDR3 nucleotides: TGTGCCATCAGTGGAGGGCAGGGGGTGGATCACACTGAAGCTTTCTTT.